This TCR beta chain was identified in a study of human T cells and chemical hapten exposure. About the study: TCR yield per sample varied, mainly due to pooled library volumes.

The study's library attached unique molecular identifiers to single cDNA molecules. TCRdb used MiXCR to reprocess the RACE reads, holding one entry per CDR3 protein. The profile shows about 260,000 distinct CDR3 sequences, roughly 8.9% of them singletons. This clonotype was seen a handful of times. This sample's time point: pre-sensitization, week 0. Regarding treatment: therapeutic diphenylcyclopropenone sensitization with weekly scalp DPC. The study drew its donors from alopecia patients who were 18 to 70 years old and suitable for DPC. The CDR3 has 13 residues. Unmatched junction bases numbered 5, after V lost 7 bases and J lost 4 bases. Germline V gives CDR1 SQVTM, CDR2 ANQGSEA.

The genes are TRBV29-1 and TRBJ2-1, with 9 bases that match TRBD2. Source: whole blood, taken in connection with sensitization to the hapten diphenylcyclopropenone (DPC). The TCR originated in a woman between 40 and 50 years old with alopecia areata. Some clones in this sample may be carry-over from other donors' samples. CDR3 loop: CSGRTSEYNEQFF. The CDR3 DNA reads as TGCAGCGGTAGGACTAGCGAGTACAATGAGCAGTTCTTC.